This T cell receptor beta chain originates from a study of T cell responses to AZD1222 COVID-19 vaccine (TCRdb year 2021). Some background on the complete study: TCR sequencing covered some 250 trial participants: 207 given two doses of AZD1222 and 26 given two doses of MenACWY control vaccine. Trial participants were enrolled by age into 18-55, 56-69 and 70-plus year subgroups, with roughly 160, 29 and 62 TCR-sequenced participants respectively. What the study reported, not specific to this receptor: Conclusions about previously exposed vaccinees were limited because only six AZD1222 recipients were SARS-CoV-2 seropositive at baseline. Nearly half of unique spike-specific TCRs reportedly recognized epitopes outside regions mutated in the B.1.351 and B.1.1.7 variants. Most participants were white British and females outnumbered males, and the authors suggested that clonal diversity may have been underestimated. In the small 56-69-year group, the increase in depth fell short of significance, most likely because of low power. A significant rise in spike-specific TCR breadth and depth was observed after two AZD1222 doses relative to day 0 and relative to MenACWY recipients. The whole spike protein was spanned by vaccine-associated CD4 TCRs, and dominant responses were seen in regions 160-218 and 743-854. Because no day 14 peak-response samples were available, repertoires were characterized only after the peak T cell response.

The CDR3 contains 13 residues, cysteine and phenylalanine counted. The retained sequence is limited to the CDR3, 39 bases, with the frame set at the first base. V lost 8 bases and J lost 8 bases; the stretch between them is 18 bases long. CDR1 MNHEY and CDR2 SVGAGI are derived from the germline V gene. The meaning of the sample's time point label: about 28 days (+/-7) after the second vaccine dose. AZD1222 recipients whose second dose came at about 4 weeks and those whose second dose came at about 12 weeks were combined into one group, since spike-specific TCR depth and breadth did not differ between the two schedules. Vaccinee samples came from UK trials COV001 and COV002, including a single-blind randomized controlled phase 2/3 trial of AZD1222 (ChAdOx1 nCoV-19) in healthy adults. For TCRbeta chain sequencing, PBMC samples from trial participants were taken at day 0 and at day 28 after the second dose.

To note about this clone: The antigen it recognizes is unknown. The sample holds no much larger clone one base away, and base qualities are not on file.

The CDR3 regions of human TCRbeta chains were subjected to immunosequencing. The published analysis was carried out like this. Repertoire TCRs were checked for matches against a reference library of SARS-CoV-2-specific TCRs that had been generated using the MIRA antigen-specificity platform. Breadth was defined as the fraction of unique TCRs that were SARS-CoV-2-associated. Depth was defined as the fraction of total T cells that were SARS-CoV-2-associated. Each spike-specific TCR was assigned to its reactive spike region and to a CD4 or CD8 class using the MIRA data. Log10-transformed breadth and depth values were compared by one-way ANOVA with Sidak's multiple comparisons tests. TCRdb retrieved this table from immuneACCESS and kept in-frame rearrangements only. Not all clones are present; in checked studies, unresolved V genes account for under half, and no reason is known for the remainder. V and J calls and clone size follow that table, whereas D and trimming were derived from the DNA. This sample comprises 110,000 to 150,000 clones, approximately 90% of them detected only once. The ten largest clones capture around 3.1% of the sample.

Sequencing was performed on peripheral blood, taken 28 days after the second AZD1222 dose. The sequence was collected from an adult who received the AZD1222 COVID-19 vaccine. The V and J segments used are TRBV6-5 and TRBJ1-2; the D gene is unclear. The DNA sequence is TGTGCCAGCCGAACAGAGGGCCGCCGGGGCTACACCTTC. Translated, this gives CASRTEGRRGYTF.